Reported below is one T cell receptor (beta chain). The antigen it binds to is not known. The sample holds no much larger clone one base away, and base qualities are not on file. CD8 naive samples were obtained by positive selection for CCR7 among CD45RO-negative cells, yielding a CD45RA+CCR7+ population from which TemRA cells were excluded. Healthy HIV-negative adults with no recently reported acute infections or vaccinations were included as donors. Only Caucasian adults living in Nashville, Tennessee, USA were represented among the donors. Blood was obtained by leukapheresis, after which PBMCs were separated by Ficoll-Histopaque density gradient centrifugation and cryopreserved in liquid nitrogen vapor phase. Analytical flow cytometry was used to check the purity and quantity of every magnetically sorted T cell population. From each sorted fraction, genomic DNA was isolated and quantified by UV absorbance on a Nanodrop 2000c.

Using the deep immunoSEQ assay, multiplex PCR amplified TCR CDR3 regions from genomic DNA. Genomic DNA extracted from each cell subset was distributed evenly over all wells of several immunoSEQ 96-well plates, and each plate served as one replicate. Each replicate PCR for sorted subsets received about 0.2 ug genomic DNA, equal to 28,000 or so T cell genomes. Purified libraries were quantified with a Qubit 3.0 fluorometer, sized on a Bioanalyzer 2100, and re-quantified with the KAPA Library Quantification kit. Every immunoSEQ 96-well plate was sequenced on a dedicated single-read 150-cycle Illumina NextSeq 550 flow cell. The paper's data handling went like this. The immunoSEQ output contained only junctional sequences without quality scores, so filtering could not match that applied to full-length reads. Sequences were annotated with PyIR, a Python wrapper for IgBLAST v1.9, and V/J genes and CDR3 were assigned using IMGT germline references. Reads were removed for weak V/J assignments (E-value above 1e-6), missing CDR3, stop codons, out-of-frame junctions, or ambiguous translated residues. V3J clonotypes were defined as sequences sharing the same inferred V gene, J gene, and CDR3 amino acid sequence. Percentage overlap between repertoires was calculated by dividing the number of shared unique clonotypes by the size of the smaller repertoire. Repertoire richness was assessed with RTK rarefaction, the Chao1 estimator, and Recon v2.1 estimates of unobserved clonotypes. Generation probabilities were computed with OLGA for all TCRbeta clonotypes obtained by the gDNA method from several donors. TCRdb carries this immuneACCESS record with in-frame sequences only. Its versions omit some clonotypes, under half of them owing to an unresolved V gene in the studies checked, with the rest unexplained. V, J and clone size derive from that table, while D and trimming were established from the DNA sequence. Within this sample are around 2.1 million clones, with approximately 94% of them counted one time only. The biggest ten clones account for roughly 1.7% of the sample.

The data derive from a study of shared clonotypes between healthy human individuals (TCRdb year 2020). About the full investigation: Two women and three men aged 18 to 49 years were included in the cohort. For each donor, CD4 naive and CD4 memory were each given three plates, CD8 naive was given two plates, and CD8 memory was given one plate. To estimate repertoire size and how much clonotype sharing occurs between individuals, the study deeply sequenced the blood TCR repertoires of 5 or 6 healthy adults. Libraries were prepared and TCR repertoires were sequenced by different laboratories using diverse techniques, in order to increase sequencing depth and limit assay-specific biases. Each donor's leukapheresis produced roughly between about 0.8 and 10 billion PBMCs.

Spanning cysteine to phenylalanine, the CDR3 consists of 14 amino acids. Only CDR3 DNA is held: 42 bases, read in frame from base 1. The germline V gene supplies CDR1 SGHTA and CDR2 FQGNSA. V sheds 2 bases and J sheds 2 bases, leaving 7 bases between their ends. Broad study findings and their caveats: The small number of donors limited the genetic and exposure-history diversity represented. Sampling was restricted to blood, and TCR repertoires in tissue are likely to differ from TCR repertoires in blood. When several donors were compared, the shared fraction of clonotypes was roughly 5% for naive CD4, roughly 3.3% for naive CD8, more than 2% for memory CD4, and roughly 0.4% for memory CD8. Rarefaction of sorted-subset datasets indicated incomplete sequencing despite the large sequencing depth. Pairwise subsampling led to the expectation that sequencing depth would affect the degree of clonotype sharing among donors. Naive subsets generally had larger estimated clonotype richness than memory subsets. Compared with non-shared clonotypes, the clonotypes found in all four sorted-subset donors had higher generation probabilities.

This sequence uses TRBV7-2 and TRBJ1-3; TRBD1 is a possible D gene, resting on 5 matching bases. Sequenced sample: naive CD8+ T cells from PBMCs. What this sample's cell subset or site label stands for: CD45RA+CCR7+. This sequence was found in a man aged 18-30 years in good health. Some clones in this sample may be carry-over from other donors' samples. The CDR3 in this case is CASSLWGTGNTIYF. The bases read TGTGCCAGCAGCTTATGGGGGACTGGAAACACCATATATTTT.